Following are 30 T cell receptor beta chains from one sample sequenced in a study of Ad26.COV2.S vaccination and SARS-CoV-2 variants. Only in-frame clones appear in the TCRdb table, and some are missing; sequencing was by immunoSEQ multiplex PCR. Here the sample spans a few hundred thousand clones, 87% being singletons. Treatment: 15 to 20 received Ad26.COV2.S at low or high dose, single or two shots; about 5 received placebo; per-sample allocation not given. Repertoires come from day 63 after the first vaccine or placebo injection. The input for sequencing was peripheral blood, taken in a trial of Ad26.COV2.S vaccine versus placebo. Receptor source: a person aged 18-60 years who received the Ad26.COV2.S COVID-19 vaccine or a placebo.

To note about this clone: In the same sample, other DNA sequences code for this CDR3. This chain links TRBV30 with TRBJ1-2; D not resolved. V lost 0 bases to trimming and J lost 1 base, with 3 bases between them. Germline V gene data show CDR1 as GTSNPN and CDR2 as SVGIG (reference sequence). CDR3 length: 12 residues. DNA of the CDR3: TGTGCCTGGAGTGTTAGTAACTATGGCTACACCTTC. It is translated as CAWSVSNYGYTF.

This clone was seen at least ten times. Other DNA sequences in this specimen translate into the identical CDR3. The rearrangement uses TRBV19 and TRBJ2-7; perhaps TRBD1 as D (6 bases). The germline V gene has CDR1 LNHDA and CDR2 SQIVND (reference sequence). The CDR3 is 13 residues long. Trimming removed 3 bases from V and 1 base from J, with 7 bases in between. CDR3 sequence (DNA): TGTGCCAGTAGTATGGACAGTTCCTACGAGCAGTACTTC. Its translation: CASSMDSSYEQYF.

The genes are TRBV18 and TRBJ1-6, with TRBD1 matching over 9 bases. The CDR3 is made up of 16 amino acids. CDR1 KGHSH and CDR2 LQKENI come from the germline V gene. V shed 2 bases and J 6 bases; nucleotides not matched to a gene: 5. This CDR3 reads CASSPGTGYGNSPLHF. As DNA, the CDR3 is TGTGCCAGCTCACCAGGGACAGGGTATGGTAATTCACCCCTCCACTTT. The full variable domain, with the rest looked up from reference TRBV18 and TRBJ1-6, is NAGVMQNPRHLVRRRGQEARLRCSPMKGHSHVYWYRQLPEEGLKFMVYLQKENIIDESGMPKERFSAEFPKEGPSILRIQQVVRGDSAAYFCASSPGTGYGNSPLHFGNGTRLTVT.

V gene TRBV5-3 combines with J gene TRBJ1-5; no clear D gene. Being an ORF, TRBV5-3 has a function that is uncertain. Deletions cut 1 base from V and 6 bases from J, with 5 bases between. This CDR3 comprises 12 residues. The CDR3 is CARSLRIQPQHF. The CDR3 nucleotides read TGTGCCAGAAGCTTGCGGATTCAGCCCCAGCATTTT.

The genes are TRBV7-9 and TRBJ1-1; TRBD1 is a possible D gene (6 bases). V was clipped by 5 bases and J by 1 base, with 11 bases between them. The CDR3 has 14 amino acids. Germline CDR1 is SEHNR and CDR2 is FQNEAQ (reference sequence). The CDR3: CASSRTDRNTEAFF. In DNA, the CDR3 is TGTGCCAGCAGCAGAACGGACAGGAACACTGAAGCTTTCTTT.

This clone was picked up a small number of times. The CDR3 DNA sequence: TGTGCCATCAGTGAAAGGGACAGGGGAAAGTCACCCCTCCACTTT. It codes for CAISERDRGKSPLHF. The J gene is TRBJ1-6, the V gene TRBV10-3, with 10 bases matching TRBD1. Germline assignment: CDR1 ENHRY and CDR2 SYGVKD. The CDR3 totals 15 residues. V shed 3 bases, J shed 10 bases, and the junction held 6 bases outside the gene matches.

The sample holds one count of this clone. The V gene is TRBV30, the J gene TRBJ1-2, with D hard to call. CDR3 length: 13 amino acids. From germline, CDR1 is GTSNPN and CDR2 SVGIG (reference sequence). The V end was cut by 0 bases, the J end by 1 base, with 6 bases between. The CDR3, as DNA: TGTGCCTGGAGTGTCTCCAGTAACTATGGCTACACCTTC. Protein sequence: CAWSVSSNYGYTF.

This chain connects TRBV19 to TRBJ2-2; 7 bases line up with TRBD1. The CDR3 contains 14 residues. Looked up from germline, CDR1 is LNHDA and CDR2 is SQIVND (reference sequence). After removal of 11 bases from V and 3 bases from J, the junction contained 9 bases not matched to a gene. CDR3 coding DNA: TGTGCCCTCTCCCGGACAGGAGACACCGGGGAGCTGTTTTTT. Protein: CALSRTGDTGELFF.

The chain joins TRBV4-1 to TRBJ1-1, with D unclear. The CDR3 is 15 amino acids. The germline V and J ends were trimmed by 0 bases and 5 bases, with 13 bases remaining between them. Per germline, CDR1 MGHRA and CDR2 YSYEKL. CDR3 in DNA: TGCGCCAGCAGCCAAGACCCTTCCGGAGCTACTGAAGCTTTCTTT. Its protein product is CASSQDPSGATEAFF.

The J gene is TRBJ2-3, the V gene TRBV5-1, with D possibly called TRBD1 or TRBD2 (6 bases each). The CDR3 contains 15 residues. Germline CDR1 SGHRS, CDR2 YFSETQ. Between the trimmed V and J ends, which lost 1 base and 2 bases, there was a span of 11 bases. The CDR3 DNA follows: TGCGCCAGCAGCTTGTCACGGGGGCTCACAGATACGCAGTATTTT. Translating gives CASSLSRGLTDTQYF.

The rearrangement uses TRBV10-3 and TRBJ1-4; D not certain. This CDR3 is built from 15 residues. Germline V gives CDR1 ENHRY, CDR2 SYGVKD. The V and J ends lost 3 bases and 4 bases respectively, with 12 bases between them. The CDR3 region is CAISDGPSFNEKLFF. The CDR3 DNA sequence: TGTGCCATCAGTGACGGGCCTTCATTTAATGAAAAACTGTTTTTT.

This sequence joins TRBV7-9 and TRBJ2-1; D may be TRBD2 (8 bases). CDR3 size: 17 residues. Germline V gene lookup returns CDR1 SEHNR and CDR2 FQNEAQ (reference sequence). V was pared by 5 bases and J by 3 bases, with 20 bases between. DNA of the CDR3: TGTGCCAGCAGCCCCAAGGGGGCGGGGGGCCGCTACAATGAGCAGTTCTTC. Translation: CASSPKGAGGRYNEQFF.

The chain joins TRBV7-9 to TRBJ2-7; TRBD1 aligns across 10 bases. The CDR3 has 13 amino acids. The germline V gene encodes CDR1 SEHNR and CDR2 FQNEAQ (reference sequence). Trimming took 8 bases from V and 4 from J; bases not matched to a gene: 5. The CDR3 DNA follows: TGTGCCAGCCGGGACAGGGGATCATACGAGCAGTACTTC. Translation gives CASRDRGSYEQYF.

This chain uses TRBV7-2 with TRBJ2-2; the D is unclear. The V and J ends lost 4 bases and 3 bases respectively, with 9 bases between them. The CDR3 length is 14 residues. The V gene's germline CDR1 is SGHTA and CDR2 FQGNSA. The CDR3 here is CASSSQPYTGELFF. Here the CDR3 DNA reads TGTGCCAGCAGCTCCCAGCCCTACACCGGGGAGCTGTTTTTT.

V is TRBV24-1 and J is TRBJ2-1, with TRBD1 identical over 8 bases. The CDR3 has 14 amino acids. CDR1 KGHDR and CDR2 SFDVKD come from the germline V gene. Losses at the gene ends were 10 bases for V and 0 bases for J; bases not matched to a gene: 4. The CDR3 protein is CATAGGRSYNEQFF. CDR3 in DNA: TGTGCCACAGCAGGGGGCCGCTCCTACAATGAGCAGTTCTTC.

V gene TRBV18 combines with J gene TRBJ2-7; 9 bases line up with TRBD2. Looked up from germline, CDR1 is KGHSH and CDR2 is LQKENI. Trimming removed 6 bases from V and 2 bases from J; junction bases left unmatched: 11. CDR3 length: 16 amino acids. The CDR3 protein is CASSPTSSGAAYEQYF. As DNA, the CDR3 is TGTGCCAGCTCCCCGACATCTAGCGGGGCCGCCTACGAGCAGTACTTC.

The rearrangement uses TRBV5-3 and TRBJ1-6; D gene ambiguous. TRBV5-3 is sorted into the ORF group, with uncertain function. Trimming removed 2 bases from V and 12 bases from J, with 6 bases in between. The CDR3 has 11 residues. CDR3 in DNA: TGTGCCAGAAGCTTCCTTGGACCCCTCCACTTT. Protein: CARSFLGPLHF.

CDR3 region: CASSRYFKGEDYGYTF. The CDR3 coding sequence is TGCGCCAGCAGCCGATATTTCAAGGGGGAGGACTATGGCTACACCTTC. The rearrangement joins TRBV4-3 to TRBJ1-2; TRBD1 might be the D (6 bases). Germline V gives CDR1 LGHNA, CDR2 YSLEER. V gave up 4 bases and J gave up 3 bases, with 18 bases separating them. The CDR3 totals 16 residues.

The J gene is TRBJ1-1, the V gene TRBV5-1; TRBD1 agrees at 8 bases. Germline CDR1 reads SGHRS; CDR2 reads YFSETQ. The CDR3 consists of 15 residues. With V trimmed by 4 bases and J by 5 bases, 10 bases remained unmatched. As DNA, the CDR3 is TGCGCCAGCAGCGGCGCGACAGGGGCAGAGACTGAAGCTTTCTTT. Amino acid sequence: CASSGATGAETEAFF.

The chain recombines TRBV6-5 with TRBJ2-3; TRBD2 matches at 9 bases. The CDR3 consists of 14 residues. V dropped 7 bases and J dropped 5; count of bases not matched to a gene: 7. Per germline, CDR1 MNHEY and CDR2 SVGAGI. The CDR3 DNA sequence: TGTGCCAGCAAGTCTAGCGGGGCCCGAGATACGCAGTATTTT. It specifies CASKSSGARDTQYF.

Comments on this clone: Within the sample, other DNA sequences also encode this same CDR3. This chain links TRBV3-1 (or the pseudogene TRBV3-2) with TRBJ2-2, with D unclear. The germline CDR1 and CDR2 sequences are LGHDT and YNNKEL (reference sequence). This CDR3 comprises 14 residues. V lost 1 base, J lost 5 bases, and 8 bases lay in between. In DNA form, the CDR3 reads TGTGCCAGCAGCCAAGTATCAAGGACCGGGGAGCTGTTTTTT. This sequence encodes CASSQVSRTGELFF.

The chain is built from TRBV10-3 and TRBJ1-4; TRBD1 is a possible D gene (6 bases). Trimming shortened V by 9 bases and J by 7 bases, and 24 bases separated the two germline ends. The CDR3 sequence is 16 residues long. In germline, CDR1 is ENHRY, CDR2 SYGVKD. The CDR3 reads CAIGGATGQHLEKLFF. CDR3 sequence (DNA): TGTGCCATAGGGGGGGCGACAGGCCAACACCTTGAAAAACTGTTTTTT.

This rearrangement joins TRBV30 to TRBJ1-1, with D hard to call. The CDR3 is 14 amino acids. Germline CDR1 and CDR2: GTSNPN and SVGIG (reference sequence). Trimming removed 8 bases at V and 0 bases at J, with 16 bases between. CDR3 DNA: TGTGCCCACGGGTTAGGAACTATGAACACTGAAGCTTTCTTT. Translating it yields CAHGLGTMNTEAFF.

The chain has TRBV3-1 (or the pseudogene TRBV3-2) and TRBJ2-7; possibly TRBD1 for D (6 bases). Germline CDR1 reads LGHDT; CDR2 reads YNNKEL (reference sequence). V lost 4 bases to trimming and J lost 4 bases, with 11 bases between them. The CDR3 extends over 13 amino acids. The CDR3 spells CASSPGQKYEQYF. The CDR3 nucleotides are TGTGCCAGCAGCCCCGGACAGAAATACGAGCAGTACTTC.

V usage is TRBV6-5 and J usage is TRBJ1-5, with 8 bases fitting TRBD1. CDR3 length equals 13 residues. Losses at the gene ends were 8 bases for V and 2 bases for J; bases not matched to a gene: 2. Germline assignment: CDR1 MNHEY and CDR2 SVGAGI. CDR3: CASLTGGNQPQHF. In nucleotides, the CDR3 is TGTGCCAGCTTGACAGGGGGCAATCAGCCCCAGCATTTT.

A few counts support this clone. The V call is TRBV5-4, the J call TRBJ2-2, with 7 bases fitting TRBD1. The CDR3 spans 13 residues. After removal of 4 bases from V and 6 bases from J, the junction contained 3 bases not matched to a gene. Germline V gives CDR1 SGHNT, CDR2 YYREEE (reference sequence). The CDR3 is CASSIGQAGELFF. CDR3 bases: TGTGCCAGCAGCATCGGACAGGCCGGGGAGCTGTTTTTT. The full variable domain, its missing parts supplied by reference TRBV5-4 and TRBJ2-2, is ETGVTQSPTHLIKTRGQQVTLRCSSQSGHNTVSWYQQALGQGPQFIFQYYREEENGRGNFPPRFSGLQFPNYSSELNVNALELDDSALYLCASSIGQAGELFFGEGSRLTVL.

This clone came up once. The V and J genes are TRBV4-1 and TRBJ2-7, with TRBD1 identical over 8 bases. The CDR3 loop spans 15 amino acids. The V gene's germline CDR1 is MGHRA and CDR2 YSYEKL. V lost 4 bases to trimming and J lost 3 bases; unmatched junction nucleotides: 8. The CDR3 sequence: CASSPSPGGGYEQYF. The CDR3 DNA reads TGCGCCAGCAGCCCGAGCCCAGGGGGCGGCTACGAGCAGTACTTC.

This clone has just one count. The chain joins TRBV5-1 to TRBJ1-4, with 8 bases lining up with TRBD1. V dropped 6 bases and J dropped 6; count of bases not matched to a gene: 13. This CDR3 comprises 16 residues. Germline V CDR1 and CDR2: SGHRS, YFSETQ. The CDR3 loop reads CASKPGAGGADEKLFF. In DNA, the CDR3 is TGCGCCAGCAAACCTGGGGCAGGGGGCGCAGATGAAAAACTGTTTTTT.

This clone has at least ten counts. Different DNA sequences within this sample yield the same CDR3. The CDR3 sequence is CASSSGGETQYF. CDR3 bases: TGTGCCAGTAGTTCAGGGGGTGAGACCCAGTACTTC. The chain has TRBV19 and TRBJ2-5; 7 nucleotides align to TRBD1. This CDR3 is built from 12 residues. The V gene end was trimmed by 5 bases and the J gene end by 5 bases; junction bases not matched to a gene: 2. The germline CDR1 and CDR2 sequences are LNHDA and SQIVND (reference sequence).

This rearrangement joins TRBV4-1 to TRBJ1-6, with 7 bases matching TRBD1. The germline V gene has CDR1 MGHRA and CDR2 YSYEKL. Unmatched junction bases numbered 11, after V lost 2 bases and J lost 4 bases. The length of the CDR3 is 18 residues. The CDR3 DNA reads TGCGCCAGCAGCCAACGGTATTACGGGGACAGTTATAATTCACCCCTCCACTTT. Translating gives CASSQRYYGDSYNSPLHF.